This TCR beta chain was identified during a study of a mutant IDH1 vaccine in newly diagnosed glioma. Documented time point: week 23, last vaccination. Vaccination comprised doses that each held 300 ug of mutant IDH1 20-mer peptide, plus topical imiquimod. Of note for this clone: Its antigen is not identified.

The CDR3 runs to 13 residues. In germline, CDR1 is MDHEN, CDR2 SYDVKM. Trimming removed 4 bases at V and 4 bases at J, with 9 bases between. Libraries were prepared by immunoSEQ multiplex PCR; TCRdb keeps only in-frame clonotypes and omits some of them. The data show roughly 36,000 clones, more than 75% seen once. Overall study findings and caveats: Pseudoprogression apparently lacked any relation to changes in top peripheral T cell clonotypes.

Sequenced here: PBMCs, sampled from a glioma patient whose treatment included an IDH1 peptide vaccine. The source is a man aged 35 to 55 with glioma. This sequence joins TRBV28 and TRBJ2-3; D possibly corresponds to TRBD2 (5 bases). CDR3 in DNA: TGTGCCAGCAGTTCAGGAGGCGCAGATACGCAGTATTTT. Amino acids: CASSSGGADTQYF.